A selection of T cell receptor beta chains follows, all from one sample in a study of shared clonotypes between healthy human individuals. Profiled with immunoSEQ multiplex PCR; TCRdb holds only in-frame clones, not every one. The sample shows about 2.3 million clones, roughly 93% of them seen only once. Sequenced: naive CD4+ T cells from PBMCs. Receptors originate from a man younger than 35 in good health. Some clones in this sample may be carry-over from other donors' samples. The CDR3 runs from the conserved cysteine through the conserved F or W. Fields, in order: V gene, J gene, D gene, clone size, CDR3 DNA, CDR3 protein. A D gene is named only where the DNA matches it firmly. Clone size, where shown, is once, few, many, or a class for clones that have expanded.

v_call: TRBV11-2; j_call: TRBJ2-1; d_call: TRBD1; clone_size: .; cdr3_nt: TGTGCCAGCAGCTTAGACCACGGGACAGGCGATGAGCAGTTCTTC; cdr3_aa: CASSLDHGTGDEQFF
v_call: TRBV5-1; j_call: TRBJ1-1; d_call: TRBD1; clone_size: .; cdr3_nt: TGCGCCAGCAGTTCCCGACAGGGCCCCCCTGAAGCTTTCTTT; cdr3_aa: CASSSRQGPPEAFF
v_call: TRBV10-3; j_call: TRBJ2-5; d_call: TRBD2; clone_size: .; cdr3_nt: TGTGCCATCAGTGAGTCGTGGGGGGGGCAAGAGACCCAGTACTTC; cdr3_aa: CAISESWGGQETQYF
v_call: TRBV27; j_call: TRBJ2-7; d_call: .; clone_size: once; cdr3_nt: TGTGCCAGCAGGCAGGGTGGAAAGAGCTACGAGCAGTACTTC; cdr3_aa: CASRQGGKSYEQYF
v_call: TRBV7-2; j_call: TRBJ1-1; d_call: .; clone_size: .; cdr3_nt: TGTGCCAGCAGCTTAGGGGGGGGATACACTGAAGCTTTCTTT; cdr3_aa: CASSLGGGYTEAFF
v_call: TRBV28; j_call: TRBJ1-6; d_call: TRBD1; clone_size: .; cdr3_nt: TGTGCCAGCAGTTCCGGACAGGGGAATTCACCCCTCCACTTT; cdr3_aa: CASSSGQGNSPLHF
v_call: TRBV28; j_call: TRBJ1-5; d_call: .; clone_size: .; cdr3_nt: TGTGCCAGCAGTTCCGGGACACTTTATAGCAATCAGCCCCAGCATTTT; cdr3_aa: CASSSGTLYSNQPQHF
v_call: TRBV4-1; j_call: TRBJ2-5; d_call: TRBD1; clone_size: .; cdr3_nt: TGCGCCAGCAGCCCTGGACAGGGTGTACAAGAGACCCAGTACTTC; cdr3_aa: CASSPGQGVQETQYF
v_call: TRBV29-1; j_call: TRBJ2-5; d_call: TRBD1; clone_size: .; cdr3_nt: TGCAGCGTTGAAGCAGGGGGCTTGGGAGAGACCCAGTACTTC; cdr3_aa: CSVEAGGLGETQYF
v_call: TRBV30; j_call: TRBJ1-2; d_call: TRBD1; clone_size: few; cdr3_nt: TGTGCCTGGAGTGTATTCGCGACAGGGGGCGCTGGCTACACCTTC; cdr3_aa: CAWSVFATGGAGYTF
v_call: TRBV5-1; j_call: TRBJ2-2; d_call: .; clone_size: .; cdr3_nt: TGCGCCAGCAGCTCCCTAGCGACTGCGAACACCGGGGAGCTGTTTTTT; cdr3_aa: CASSSLATANTGELFF
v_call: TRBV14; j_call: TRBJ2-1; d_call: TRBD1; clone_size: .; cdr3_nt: TGTGCCAGCAGCCAGACAGGTGGACAGGGGTTCTGGGGGCAGTTCTTC; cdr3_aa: CASSQTGGQGFWGQFF
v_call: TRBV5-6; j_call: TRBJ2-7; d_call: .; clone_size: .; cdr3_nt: TGTGCCAGCAGCTTGGTCCGGGGTAACTCCTACGAGCAGTACTTC; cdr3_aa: CASSLVRGNSYEQYF
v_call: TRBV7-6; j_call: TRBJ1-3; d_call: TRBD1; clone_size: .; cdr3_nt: TGTGCCAGCAGCTTATCAACAGGGGGCGAAGACTCTGGAAACACCATATATTTT; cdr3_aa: CASSLSTGGEDSGNTIYF
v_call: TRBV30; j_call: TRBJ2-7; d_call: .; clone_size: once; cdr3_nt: TGTGCCTGGAGTAACGGGGCAGATTACGAGCAGTACTTC; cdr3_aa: CAWSNGADYEQYF
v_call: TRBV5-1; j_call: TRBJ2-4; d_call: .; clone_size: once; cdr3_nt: TGCGCCAGCAGCTTGGCAGGTAGTATCGGGAACATTCAGTACTTC; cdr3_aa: CASSLAGSIGNIQYF
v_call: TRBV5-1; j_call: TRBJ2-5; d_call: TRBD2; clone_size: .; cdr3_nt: TGCGCCAGCAGTAGCGGGAGCCGAGGGGAGACCCAGTACTTC; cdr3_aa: CASSSGSRGETQYF
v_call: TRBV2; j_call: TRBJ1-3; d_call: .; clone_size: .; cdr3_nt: TGTGCCAGCAGTGCTTTGGCAGGGTTAGCTGGAAACACCATATATTTT; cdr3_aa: CASSALAGLAGNTIYF
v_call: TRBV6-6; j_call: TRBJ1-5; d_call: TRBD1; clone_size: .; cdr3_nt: TGTGCCAGCAGTCCTAACAGGGGAGGCAATCAGCCCCAGCATTTT; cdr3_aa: CASSPNRGGNQPQHF
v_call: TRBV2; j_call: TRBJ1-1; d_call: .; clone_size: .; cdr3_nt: TGTGCCAGCAGTGATGGGGTGAGGGCTTTCTTT; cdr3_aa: CASSDGVRAFF
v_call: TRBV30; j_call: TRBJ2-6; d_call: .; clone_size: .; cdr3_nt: TGTGCCATGCCCCAGGGGTCCTCTGGGGCCAACGTCCTGACTTTC; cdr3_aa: CAMPQGSSGANVLTF
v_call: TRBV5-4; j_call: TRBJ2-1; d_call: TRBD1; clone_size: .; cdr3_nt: TGTGCCAGCAGCGCCGGGACAGGTTACAATGAGCAGTTCTTC; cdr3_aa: CASSAGTGYNEQFF
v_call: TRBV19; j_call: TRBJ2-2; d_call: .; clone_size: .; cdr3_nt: TGTGCCAGTAGTATAGACGGTTTGGGTTGGGGAACCGGGGAGCTGTTTTTT; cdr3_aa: CASSIDGLGWGTGELFF
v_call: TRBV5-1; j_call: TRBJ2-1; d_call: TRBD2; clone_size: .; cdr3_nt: TGCGCCAGCAGCTTGGAACCTAGCGGGAGTGGAATCAATGAGCAGTTCTTC; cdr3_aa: CASSLEPSGSGINEQFF
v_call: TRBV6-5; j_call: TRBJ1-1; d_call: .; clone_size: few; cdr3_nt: TGTGCCAGCTGTCAAAACACTGAAGCTTTCTTT; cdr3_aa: CASCQNTEAFF
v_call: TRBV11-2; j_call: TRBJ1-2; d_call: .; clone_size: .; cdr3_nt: TGTGCGACCAGCGGAGGGTTTGACTATGGCTACACCTTC; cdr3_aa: CATSGGFDYGYTF
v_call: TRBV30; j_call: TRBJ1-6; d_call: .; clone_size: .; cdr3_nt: TGTGCCTGGAGTGTAACCAGGGGTCATTCACCCCTCCACTTT; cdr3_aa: CAWSVTRGHSPLHF
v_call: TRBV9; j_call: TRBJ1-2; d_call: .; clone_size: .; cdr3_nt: TGTGCCAGCAGCGTAGATTCATTCGCCCTGAAATATGGCTACACCTTC; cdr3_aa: CASSVDSFALKYGYTF
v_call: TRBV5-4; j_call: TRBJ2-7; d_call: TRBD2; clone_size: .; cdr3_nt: TGTGCCAGCAGCACGTCGACTAGCGGTGGTTACGAGCAGTACTTC; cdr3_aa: CASSTSTSGGYEQYF
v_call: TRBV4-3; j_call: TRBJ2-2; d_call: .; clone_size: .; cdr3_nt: TGCGCCAGCAGCCAAGGGATCCGACAGACGAACACCGGGGAGCTGTTTTTT; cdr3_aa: CASSQGIRQTNTGELFF
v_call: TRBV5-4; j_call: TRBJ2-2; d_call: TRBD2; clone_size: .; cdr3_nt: TGTGCCAGCAGCTTGCGGGTCGTTAGCGGGAGCTCCGGGGAGCTGTTTTTT; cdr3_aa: CASSLRVVSGSSGELFF
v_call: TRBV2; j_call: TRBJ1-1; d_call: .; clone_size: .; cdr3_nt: TGTGCCAGCAGTTATCGGCAGACGGGTTCTGAAGCTTTCTTT; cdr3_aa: CASSYRQTGSEAFF